This T cell receptor (beta chain) was sequenced for a study of identical twins. The CDR3 totals 14 residues. Trimming took 2 bases from V and 1 from J, leaving 8 bases between them. Germline V gene data show CDR1 as SGHTA and CDR2 as FQGNSA. This clonotype was seen a few times. What it binds is not known. Unique molecular identifiers were present on the cDNA, and a universal primer site came from template switching. TCRdb re-analysed the 5' RACE reads in MiXCR, keeping a single row per CDR3 protein. The data hold about 500,000 distinct CDR3 sequences, with roughly an eighth observed a single time. Study-wide findings and caveats: Analyses of zero insertions could, in part, be confounded by invariant MAIT and iNKT cells. Memory repertoires showed no such pattern, whereas abundant cord blood beta clonotypes carried fewer insertions.

These data are also associated with another study on yellow fever vaccine responses in identical twins.

The TCR was taken from a woman younger than 30 in good health. The chain employs TRBV7-2 and TRBJ2-5; D is possibly TRBD2 (5 bases). Sequencing was carried out using CD4+ T cells sorted from blood. The CDR3 DNA reads as TGTGCCAGCAGCTTATGGCGGGCCCAAGAGACCCAGTACTTC. This translates into CASSLWRAQETQYF.